The next 23 T cell receptor beta chains were all read from a single sample in a study of fetal regulatory T cell absence and autoimmunity. Clones were sequenced by immunoSEQ multiplex PCR, and TCRdb holds only the in-frame ones, with some missing. The sample lists about 50,000 clones; approximately 80% were seen once. Sample: cord blood. The receptor source for this set is a newborn boy with IPEX syndrome.

The V and J genes are TRBV7-9 and TRBJ2-1, with a weak D call TRBD1 (6 bases). This CDR3 spans 15 amino acids. The V gene's germline CDR1 is SEHNR and CDR2 FQNEAQ (reference sequence). V lost 3 bases to trimming and J lost 5 bases, with 14 bases between them. CDR3 DNA: TGTGCCAGCAGCTTTCCAGAAGGGGGTAACAATGAGCAGTTCTTC. Translating it yields CASSFPEGGNNEQFF. Drawing the rest from reference TRBV7-9 and TRBJ2-1, the complete variable domain is DTGVSQNPRHKITKRGQNVTFRCDPISEHNRLYWYRQTLGQGPEFLTYFQNEAQLEKSRLLSDRFSAERPKGSFSTLEIQRTEQGDSAMYLCASSFPEGGNNEQFFGPGTRLTVL.

V usage is TRBV5-1 and J usage is TRBJ2-7; tentatively, D is TRBD2 (7 bases). Germline CDR1 and CDR2: SGHRS and YFSETQ. Deletions cut 4 bases from V and 7 bases from J, with 21 bases between. This CDR3 region has 15 residues. The CDR3 loop reads CASSIGLAGAGEQYF. In DNA form, the CDR3 reads TGCGCCAGCAGCATCGGACTCGCGGGGGCGGGGGAGCAGTACTTC.

The chain employs TRBV9 and TRBJ1-4; tentatively, D is TRBD1 (5 bases). CDR1 is SGDLS and CDR2 is YYNGEE in the germline V gene. This CDR3 spans 14 amino acids. Trimming pared 4 bases from V and 4 bases from J, leaving 11 bases between. The CDR3 DNA reads TGTGCCAGCAGCTTGACAGCTCTTAATGAAAAACTGTTTTTT. The encoded protein is CASSLTALNEKLFF.

The chain joins TRBV4-1 to TRBJ2-7; the D is unclear. This CDR3 has 13 residues. Trimming pared 2 bases from V and 2 bases from J, leaving 7 bases between. CDR1 is MGHRA, CDR2 YSYEKL, per germline. As DNA, the CDR3 is TGCGCCAGCAGCCAAATAGGGACCTACGAGCAGTACTTC. Translating it yields CASSQIGTYEQYF.

This rearrangement joins TRBV9 to TRBJ1-4; tentative D call: TRBD1 (6 bases). CDR1 and CDR2 from the germline V gene are SGDLS and YYNGEE. The CDR3 extends over 13 amino acids. Trimming shortened V by 3 bases and J by 7 bases, and 10 bases separated the two germline ends. Here the CDR3 reads CASSAGASEKLFF. In nucleotides, the CDR3 is TGTGCCAGCAGCGCGGGGGCGAGTGAAAAACTGTTTTTT.

The V call is TRBV6-1, the J call TRBJ1-2, with TRBD1 matching 8 bases. The CDR3 contains 13 residues. V trimming: 2 bases; J trimming: 4 bases; junction bases outside the gene matches: 0. Looked up from germline, CDR1 is MNHNS and CDR2 is SASEGT. The DNA for the CDR3 is TGTGCCAGCAGTGAAACAGGGGGCTATGGCTACACCTTC. It translates to CASSETGGYGYTF.

The chain joins TRBV10-1 to TRBJ2-7; 10 bases line up with TRBD1. CDR3 length: 17 amino acids. Germline V gene sequence: CDR1 WNHNN, CDR2 SYGVQD (reference sequence). V gave up 10 bases and J gave up 2 bases; unmatched junction bases: 17. The CDR3 nucleotides read TGCGCCAACTTAAGGACAGGGGGATGGACGATGCCCTACGAGCAGTACTTC. As protein: CANLRTGGWTMPYEQYF.

As DNA, the CDR3 is TGTGCCAGCAGCTTCTTACAGGGCACCTACGAGCAGTACTTC. As protein: CASSFLQGTYEQYF. The chain is built from TRBV11-2 and TRBJ2-7, with D perhaps matching TRBD1 (6 bases). The V and J ends lost 3 bases and 2 bases respectively, with 11 bases between them. The CDR3 runs 14 residues. Germline CDR1 and CDR2: SGHAT and FQNNGV.

The chain is built from TRBV6-8 and TRBJ2-1, with TRBD2 identical over 12 bases. CDR3 size: 15 residues. Trimming at V came to 5 bases and at J to 9 bases, leaving 8 bases not matched to a gene. CDR1 and CDR2 (germline): MNHGY, SAAAGT. CDR3 DNA sequence: TGTGCCAGCAGTAGGGAACGACTAGCGGGGGTTGAGCAGTTCTTC. Its protein is CASSRERLAGVEQFF.

Here the CDR3 DNA reads TGTGCCAGCAGCCCCGGGACAGGGGGCATCTACACCTTC. Its protein is CASSPGTGGIYTF. The V and J genes are TRBV11-3 and TRBJ1-2; 12 nucleotides align to TRBD1. CDR1 is SGHNT and CDR2 is YENEEA in the germline V gene. Losses at the gene ends were 5 bases for V and 10 bases for J; bases not matched to a gene: 5. This CDR3 region has 13 residues. Supplemented by reference TRBV11-3 and TRBJ1-2, the full variable domain reads EAGVVQSPRYKIIEKKQPVAFWCNPISGHNTLYWYLQNLGQGPELLIRYENEEAVDDSQLPKDRFSAERLKGVDSTLKIQPAELGDSAVYLCASSPGTGGIYTFGSGTRLTVV.

V is TRBV19 and J is TRBJ1-2; 9 positions match TRBD1. V was clipped by 5 bases and J by 4 bases; unmatched bases: 5. The CDR3 runs 14 residues. From germline, CDR1 is LNHDA and CDR2 SQIVND (reference sequence). CDR3 nucleotide sequence: TGTGCCAGTAGTTTACAGGGGGCAGGCTATGGCTACACCTTC. Amino acids: CASSLQGAGYGYTF. The variable domain in full, with the rest retrieved from reference TRBV19 and TRBJ1-2, is DGGITQSPKYLFRKEGQNVTLSCEQNLNHDAMYWYRQDPGQGLRLIYYSQIVNDFQKGDIAEGYSVSREKKESFPLTVTSAQKNPTAFYLCASSLQGAGYGYTFGSGTRLTVV.

The genes are TRBV5-8 and TRBJ2-7, with 8 bases fitting TRBD1. Germline trimming cut 4 bases from V and 2 bases from J; bases unmatched to any gene: 8. This CDR3 comprises 15 residues. Germline V gives CDR1 SGHTS, CDR2 YDEGEE. CDR3 protein: CASSPWTGPPYEQYF. The CDR3 coding sequence is TGTGCCAGCAGCCCATGGACAGGGCCTCCCTACGAGCAGTACTTC.

The chain uses TRBV19 and TRBJ2-7; TRBD1 might be the D (6 bases). From germline, CDR1 is LNHDA and CDR2 SQIVND (reference sequence). Trimming removed 3 bases at V and 2 bases at J, with 11 bases between. CDR3 length: 14 amino acids. The CDR3 loop reads CASSIWGRPYEQYF. Here the CDR3 DNA reads TGTGCCAGTAGTATCTGGGGGCGACCCTACGAGCAGTACTTC. The full variable domain, in which reference TRBV19 and TRBJ2-7 provide the parts outside the CDR3, is DGGITQSPKYLFRKEGQNVTLSCEQNLNHDAMYWYRQDPGQGLRLIYYSQIVNDFQKGDIAEGYSVSREKKESFPLTVTSAQKNPTAFYLCASSIWGRPYEQYFGPGTRLTVT.

The chain is built from TRBV13 and TRBJ1-1; tentatively, D is TRBD1 (6 bases). V shed 5 bases and J shed 1 base, with 11 bases lying between them. The V gene's germline CDR1 is PRHDT and CDR2 FYEKMQ (reference sequence). The CDR3 consists of 14 residues. The CDR3 region has the DNA TGTGCCAGCAGCCCCCAGGACAGGAACACTGAAGCTTTCTTT. Translating it yields CASSPQDRNTEAFF.

Here the CDR3 reads CASSWDTNTEAFF. In nucleotides, the CDR3 is TGTGCCAGCAGCTGGGACACGAACACTGAAGCTTTCTTT. This chain uses TRBV7-8 with TRBJ1-1, with D perhaps TRBD1 (6 bases). Per germline, CDR1 SGHVS and CDR2 FQNEAQ. Trimming shortened V by 4 bases and J by 1 base, and 7 bases separated the two germline ends. CDR3 size: 13 residues. The full variable domain, completed using reference TRBV7-8 and TRBJ1-1, is GAGVSQSPRYKVAKRGQDVALRCDPISGHVSLFWYQQALGQGPEFLTYFQNEAQLDKSGLPSDRFFAERPEGSVSTLKIQRTQQEDSAVYLCASSWDTNTEAFFGQGTRLTVV.

The genes are TRBV5-6 and TRBJ2-3; TRBD2 is a possible D gene (6 bases). Germline CDR1 reads SGHDT; CDR2 reads YYEEEE. V was cut by 4 bases and J by 6 bases, with 15 bases left in between. The CDR3 contains 14 residues. CDR3 DNA: TGTGCCAGCAGCCCGGGAGCCACCGGGGATACGCAGTATTTT. Amino acid sequence: CASSPGATGDTQYF.

This sequence joins TRBV7-9 and TRBJ1-1, with no clear D. The V and J ends lost 6 bases and 5 bases respectively, with 7 bases between them. The CDR3 runs to 11 residues. Germline CDR1 reads SEHNR; CDR2 reads FQNEAQ (reference sequence). For the CDR3, the DNA is TGTGCCAGCAGGGCGGGGACTGAAGCTTTCTTT. Translated: CASRAGTEAFF. The full variable domain, rest sourced from reference TRBV7-9 and TRBJ1-1, is DTGVSQNPRHKITKRGQNVTFRCDPISEHNRLYWYRQTLGQGPEFLTYFQNEAQLEKSRLLSDRFSAERPKGSFSTLEIQRTEQGDSAMYLCASRAGTEAFFGQGTRLTVV.

The chain is built from TRBV4-1 and TRBJ1-1; TRBD1 might be the D (6 bases). The CDR3 totals 18 residues. Germline V lookup: CDR1 MGHRA, CDR2 YSYEKL. V gave up 3 bases and J gave up 0 bases, with 20 bases separating them. The DNA of the CDR3 is TGCGCCAGCAGCCACAAGATGGGGGGGGCAACGGTGAACACTGAAGCTTTCTTT. Translating it yields CASSHKMGGATVNTEAFF.

The chain uses TRBV11-2 and TRBJ2-4; 7 nucleotides align to TRBD2. The junction had 19 bases not matched to a gene; V was cut back by 2 bases and J by 9 bases. The length of the CDR3 is 18 residues. From germline, CDR1 is SGHAT and CDR2 FQNNGV. DNA for the CDR3: TGTGCCAGCAGCTTAACGGGGGGAGGGCAAAGACTTGGCGGCATTCAGTACTTC. This gives the protein CASSLTGGGQRLGGIQYF.

The chain links TRBV19 to TRBJ2-1, with D maybe TRBD1 (6 bases). The V end lost 9 bases, the J end lost 2 bases, and 14 bases lay between the germline ends. CDR1 is LNHDA and CDR2 is SQIVND in the germline V gene (reference sequence). The CDR3 contains 14 residues. This CDR3 reads CASTRDKAYNEQFF. The CDR3 bases are TGTGCCAGCACCCGGGACAAGGCCTACAATGAGCAGTTCTTC.

The V gene is TRBV19, the J gene TRBJ2-1; 7 nucleotides match TRBD2. V gave up 4 bases and J gave up 6 bases; unmatched junction bases: 3. There are 13 residues in the CDR3. The germline V gene encodes CDR1 LNHDA and CDR2 SQIVND (reference sequence). The DNA of the CDR3 is TGTGCCAGTAGTACCCTAGCGGCCAATGAGCAGTTCTTC. Protein product: CASSTLAANEQFF.

V and J are TRBV9 and TRBJ2-7, with D tentatively TRBD2 (6 bases). Germline V gives CDR1 SGDLS, CDR2 YYNGEE. The CDR3 sequence is 15 residues long. V shed 0 bases and J shed 6 bases, with 16 bases lying between them. This CDR3 reads CASSVAWTTPSEQYF. DNA for the CDR3: TGTGCCAGCAGCGTAGCATGGACTACGCCTAGCGAGCAGTACTTC.

V is TRBV4-1 and J is TRBJ2-3; D ambiguous. The V end lost 4 bases, the J end lost 2 bases, and 7 bases lay between the germline ends. The length of the CDR3 is 13 residues. The germline CDR1 and CDR2 sequences are MGHRA and YSYEKL. CDR3 sequence: CASSPINTDTQYF. The CDR3 DNA follows: TGCGCCAGCAGCCCCATAAACACAGATACGCAGTATTTT.